A single sample gave rise to the 21 T cell receptor beta chains below, sequenced in a study of PD-1 blockade in classical Hodgkin lymphoma. Profiled with immunoSEQ multiplex PCR; TCRdb holds only in-frame clones, not every one. The profile shows about 17,000 clones, about 80% of them singletons. Time point here: cycle 4 day 1 (C4D1), after less than 7 weeks of nivolumab. Every patient was affected by relapse after autologous stem cell transplantation, while exposure to brentuximab vedotin was not uniform. This sample comprised peripheral blood mononuclear cells (PBMCs), obtained before the fourth cycle of nivolumab. All receptors derive from a human donor with classical Hodgkin lymphoma.

This chain connects TRBV5-1 to TRBJ1-4; D unresolved. Per germline, CDR1 SGHRS and CDR2 YFSETQ. Trimming stripped 2 bases from V and 4 bases from J, with 6 bases between. CDR3 size: 13 residues. The CDR3 nucleotides are TGCGCCAGCAGCTTTCGGGATAATGAAAAACTGTTTTTT. Translated, it gives CASSFRDNEKLFF.

The chain links TRBV2 to TRBJ2-5; D may match TRBD1 or TRBD2 (5 bases each). Germline-derived CDR1 and CDR2 are SNHLY and FYNNEI. The CDR3 consists of 14 residues. The V end was cut by 9 bases, the J end by 5 bases, with 19 bases between. The CDR3 loop is CASTPTGGWETQYF. CDR3 bases: TGTGCCAGTACGCCCACTGGGGGATGGGAGACCCAGTACTTC.

This chain joins TRBV5-4 and TRBJ2-3; a possible D gene is TRBD2 (6 bases). The CDR3 has 15 residues. The germline V gene has CDR1 SGHNT and CDR2 YYREEE (reference sequence). Deletions cut 4 bases from V and 2 bases from J, with 14 bases between. Here the CDR3 reads CASSPRAGYTDTQYF. CDR3 DNA: TGTGCCAGCAGCCCGAGAGCGGGCTACACAGATACGCAGTATTTT.

The rearrangement joins TRBV5-4 to TRBJ2-3; 12 bases agree with TRBD2. Trimming cost V 7 bases and J 3 bases; bases outside gene matches: 9. The CDR3 runs to 16 residues. The germline V gene has CDR1 SGHNT and CDR2 YYREEE (reference sequence). The DNA of the CDR3 is TGTGCCAGCCCCGCTAGCGGGGGGGCATCGACAGATACGCAGTATTTT. This encodes CASPASGGASTDTQYF.

The CDR3 loop is CASSGTGFNSPLHF. DNA for the CDR3: TGCGCCAGCAGCGGGACAGGGTTTAATTCACCCCTCCACTTT. This chain links TRBV5-1 with TRBJ1-6; 9 nucleotides align to TRBD1. V lost 4 bases to trimming and J lost 6 bases; unmatched junction nucleotides: 2. The germline CDR1 and CDR2 sequences are SGHRS and YFSETQ. CDR3 length: 14 residues. The whole variable domain, remainder taken from reference TRBV5-1 and TRBJ1-6, is KAGVTQTPRYLIKTRGQQVTLSCSPISGHRSVSWYQQTPGQGLQFLFEYFSETQRNKGNFPGRFSGRQFSNSRSEMNVSTLELGDSALYLCASSGTGFNSPLHFGNGTRLTVT.

The chain joins TRBV19 to TRBJ2-2, with 9 nucleotides matching TRBD2. The CDR3 is made up of 17 amino acids. From germline, CDR1 is LNHDA and CDR2 SQIVND (reference sequence). The V and J ends lost 6 bases and 5 bases, in that order; junction bases with no gene match: 13. This chain's CDR3 is CASRRLGAGGGTGELFF. CDR3 nucleotides: TGTGCCAGTAGACGCCTTGGAGCGGGGGGTGGGACCGGGGAGCTGTTTTTT.

The rearrangement uses TRBV19 and TRBJ1-2, with TRBD1 as a possible D gene (6 bases). The V and J ends lost 3 bases and 4 bases respectively, with 12 bases between them. CDR3 size: 14 residues. Germline CDR1 reads LNHDA; CDR2 reads SQIVND (reference sequence). CDR3 sequence reads: CASSMLRGVYGYTF. CDR3 sequence (DNA): TGTGCCAGTAGTATGCTCAGGGGAGTCTATGGCTACACCTTC. Full variable domain (outside the CDR3, taken from reference TRBV19 and TRBJ1-2): DGGITQSPKYLFRKEGQNVTLSCEQNLNHDAMYWYRQDPGQGLRLIYYSQIVNDFQKGDIAEGYSVSREKKESFPLTVTSAQKNPTAFYLCASSMLRGVYGYTFGSGTRLTVV.

This clone was observed a few times. The rearrangement uses TRBV7-9 and TRBJ1-2; 9 bases map to TRBD1. This CDR3 is 13 amino acids long. The V segment lost 5 bases and the J segment 8 bases; nucleotides outside the gene matches: 6. Looked up from germline, CDR1 is SEHNR and CDR2 is FQNEAQ (reference sequence). Here the CDR3 DNA reads TGTGCCAGCAGCCCTGGACAGGGGCAAGGCTACACCTTC. This sequence encodes CASSPGQGQGYTF. The full variable domain, its missing parts supplied by reference TRBV7-9 and TRBJ1-2, is DTGVSQNPRHKITKRGQNVTFRCDPISEHNRLYWYRQTLGQGPEFLTYFQNEAQLEKSRLLSDRFSAERPKGSFSTLEIQRTEQGDSAMYLCASSPGQGQGYTFGSGTRLTVV.

This clone was seen only once. The rearrangement links TRBV11-2 to TRBJ2-1; D gene unclear. Germline lookup yields CDR1 SGHAT and CDR2 FQNNGV. The length of the CDR3 is 15 residues. V lost 5 bases and J 0 bases, leaving 11 bases between the germline ends. The CDR3 spells CASSLSPSSYNEQFF. The CDR3, as DNA: TGTGCCAGCAGCCTGAGTCCGAGCTCCTACAATGAGCAGTTCTTC.

This clone was seen only once. This chain uses TRBV5-1 with TRBJ1-4; D might be TRBD1 (5 bases). The V and J ends lost 0 bases and 7 bases respectively, with 13 bases between them. Per germline, CDR1 SGHRS and CDR2 YFSETQ. The CDR3 has 15 residues. The CDR3 sequence: CASSLDGTRREKLFF. CDR3 coding DNA: TGCGCCAGCAGCTTGGATGGGACCCGCCGTGAAAAACTGTTTTTT.

V and J are TRBV5-1 and TRBJ2-1, with 9 bases identical to TRBD1. The CDR3 has 15 amino acids. CDR1 is SGHRS and CDR2 is YFSETQ in the germline V gene. The V and J ends lost 0 bases and 5 bases, in that order; junction bases with no gene match: 3. Written as DNA, the CDR3 is TGCGCCAGCAGCTTGGGGGGACAGGGCCACAATGAGCAGTTCTTC. As protein: CASSLGGQGHNEQFF. The whole variable domain, remainder taken from reference TRBV5-1 and TRBJ2-1, is KAGVTQTPRYLIKTRGQQVTLSCSPISGHRSVSWYQQTPGQGLQFLFEYFSETQRNKGNFPGRFSGRQFSNSRSEMNVSTLELGDSALYLCASSLGGQGHNEQFFGPGTRLTVL.

This clone was seen just once. The CDR3 nucleotides are TGTGCCAGCAGCCAAGAAGGGCAGGGTTTTCAGCCCCAGCATTTT. Amino acids: CASSQEGQGFQPQHF. This chain links TRBV4-2 with TRBJ1-5; perhaps TRBD1 as D (5 bases). The CDR3 contains 15 residues. Per the germline V gene, CDR1 is LGHNA and CDR2 is YNFKEQ. Trimming pared 0 bases from V and 6 bases from J, leaving 12 bases between.

The chain links TRBV21-1 to TRBJ1-1. TRBV21-1 is shown as a pseudogene. This CDR3 comprises 15 residues. The CDR3 loop is CASSKVRVRGFEAFF. The CDR3 DNA is TGTGCCAGCAGCAAAGTTCGTGTTAGAGGTTTCGAAGCTTTCTTT.

The rearrangement links TRBV5-1 to TRBJ1-2, with TRBD1 matching 8 bases. The germline gives CDR1 SGHRS, CDR2 YFSETQ. The CDR3 consists of 13 residues. The V and J ends lost 4 bases and 6 bases, in that order; junction bases with no gene match: 5. The CDR3 sequence is CASSPGTGNGYTF. CDR3 coding DNA: TGCGCCAGCAGCCCTGGGACAGGAAATGGCTACACCTTC.

This clone is large in the sample. The chain recombines TRBV7-9 with TRBJ1-2, with TRBD1 as a possible D gene (6 bases). The CDR3 contains 14 residues. Germline CDR1 and CDR2: SEHNR and FQNEAQ (reference sequence). Trimming cost V 5 bases and J 2 bases, with 12 bases left between them. The chain's CDR3 is CASSASGTNYGYTF. The DNA for the CDR3 is TGTGCCAGCAGCGCCTCCGGGACAAACTATGGCTACACCTTC.

The J gene is TRBJ2-3, the V gene TRBV5-1; possibly TRBD2 for D (6 bases). V was trimmed by 4 bases and J by 5 bases, leaving 8 bases between them. The CDR3 has 12 residues. Germline V gene lookup returns CDR1 SGHRS and CDR2 YFSETQ. This CDR3 is CASSAGLDTQYF. In DNA, the CDR3 is TGCGCCAGCAGCGCGGGACTAGATACGCAGTATTTT.

This sequence joins TRBV11-3 and TRBJ2-3, with a possible D match to TRBD1 (6 bases). Germline loops: CDR1 SGHNT, CDR2 YENEEA. The CDR3 runs 16 residues. Trimming removed 1 base from V and 2 bases from J, with 13 bases in between. CDR3 in DNA: TGTGCCAGCAGCTTAGGTCCAGGGGCCTCCACAGATACGCAGTATTTT. Translating gives CASSLGPGASTDTQYF.

The genes are TRBV4-2 and TRBJ2-1, with D perhaps matching TRBD1 (5 bases). This CDR3 has 14 amino acids. Germline V lookup: CDR1 LGHNA, CDR2 YNFKEQ. Trimming removed 0 bases from V and 9 bases from J, with 12 bases in between. The CDR3 DNA is TGTGCCAGCAGCCAAGATGTTGGGGCCGGTGAGCAGTTCTTC. Translation gives CASSQDVGAGEQFF.

The chain recombines TRBV5-1 with TRBJ1-4; D is perhaps TRBD1 (6 bases). Germline-derived CDR1 and CDR2 are SGHRS and YFSETQ. V lost 5 bases and J lost 7, with 15 bases in between. The CDR3 runs to 14 residues. CDR3 sequence (DNA): TGCGCCAGCAGATTGACAGGAGGTGGTGAAAAACTGTTTTTT. This gives the protein CASRLTGGGEKLFF.

A remark on this clone: It differs at one base from a far larger clone, so likely a read error. Additional DNA sequences in this sample encode the identical CDR3. This sequence joins TRBV6-1 and TRBJ1-5; 8 bases are a match to TRBD1. The V gene's germline CDR1 is MNHNS and CDR2 SASEGT. The trim removed 3 bases at V and 0 bases at J, leaving 7 bases unmatched. This CDR3 has 17 amino acids. The CDR3: CASSEPQGVYSNQPQHF. As DNA, the CDR3 is TGTGCCAGCAGTGAGCCACAGGGGGTTTATAGCAATCAGCCCCAGCATTTT.

This clone was seen a handful of times. V usage is TRBV7-3 and J usage is TRBJ2-2; D not certain. Per the germline V gene, CDR1 is SGHTA and CDR2 is FQGTGA. The CDR3 contains 14 residues. Trimming took off 4 bases at V and 6 bases at J, with 12 bases between the two ends. CDR3 nucleotide sequence: TGTGCCAGCAGCTCACTTTCGAGTGCCGGGGAGCTGTTTTTT. Its protein product is CASSSLSSAGELFF. Full variable domain (missing parts from reference TRBV7-3 and TRBJ2-2): GAGVSQTPSNKVTEKGKYVELRCDPISGHTALYWYRQSLGQGPEFLIYFQGTGAADDSGLPNDRFFAVRPEGSVSTLKIQRTERGDSAVYLCASSSLSSAGELFFGEGSRLTVL.